A few counts support the clone carrying this T cell receptor beta chain. The data originate from a study of blood T cell repertoires in COVID-19. As for the study in general: In each case, the material was cDNA or gDNA derived from T cells, B-cell-depleted T cells, or PBMCs.

Assay used: immunoSEQ multiplex PCR; TCRdb lists only in-frame clones, some missing. This sample has tens of thousands of clones; roughly four fifths occur once, and the top ten carry about 24%. Source material: peripheral blood. The TCR was taken from a human donor with acute or convalescent COVID-19. The donor label of this sample is uncertain.

Here the CDR3 reads CASSLLLGLAEAFF. The CDR3 DNA is TGTGCCAGCAGCCTTTTGTTGGGACTCGCTGAAGCTTTCTTT. The chain uses TRBV7-9 and TRBJ1-1; maybe TRBD1 (5 bases). V was shortened by 5 bases and J by 6 bases, with 16 bases between the two germline ends. Germline values: CDR1 SEHNR, CDR2 FQNEAQ (reference sequence). The CDR3 consists of 14 residues.